These T cell receptor beta chains were read from a single sample in a study of CD8+CD57+ T cells in acquired aplastic anemia. A single record per CDR3 protein comes from TCRdb applying MiXCR to the reads. The sample consists of around 250,000 distinct CDR3 sequences, 55% to 60% of them appearing once. The sequencing input was sorted CD4+, CD8+, or CD8+CD57+ T cells (not recorded which) from PBMCs. These receptors came from a human donor with severe aplastic anemia or a healthy control (not recorded which). Both conserved end residues are part of each CDR3. The D gene is left open where the match is weak. Clone size appears in some rows only: once, few, many, or a class for an expanded clone.

CDR3 protein: CASRPSTAYSPQHF; CDR3 DNA: TGTGCCAGCAGACCCTCGACAGCTTATTCGCCCCAGCATTTT; D gene: NA; V gene: TRBV6-1; clone size: many; J gene: TRBJ1-5
CDR3 protein: CSVEGGWAYEQYF; CDR3 DNA: TGCAGCGTCGAGGGCGGCTGGGCCTACGAGCAGTACTTC; D gene: NA; V gene: TRBV29-1; clone size: few; J gene: TRBJ2-7
CDR3 protein: CSVVSFSVNTEAFF; CDR3 DNA: TGCAGCGTTGTAAGTTTTTCAGTGAACACTGAAGCTTTCTTT; D gene: NA; V gene: TRBV29-1; clone size: many; J gene: TRBJ1-1
CDR3 protein: CASSESPGTEAFF; CDR3 DNA: TGTGCCAGCAGTGAGTCCCCCGGCACTGAAGCTTTCTTT; D gene: NA; V gene: TRBV25-1; clone size: NA; J gene: TRBJ1-1
CDR3 protein: CASTRTSGASGETQYF; CDR3 DNA: TGTGCCAGCACACGGACTAGCGGGGCCTCCGGGGAGACCCAGTACTTC; D gene: TRBD2; V gene: TRBV5-1; clone size: NA; J gene: TRBJ2-5
CDR3 protein: CASSFRAGELFF; CDR3 DNA: TGCGCCAGCAGCTTCCGGGCGGGCGAGCTGTTTTTT; D gene: NA; V gene: TRBV5-1; clone size: once; J gene: TRBJ2-2
CDR3 protein: CASSFRQVRTGELFF; CDR3 DNA: TGTGCCAGCAGCTTTCGACAGGTTCGCACCGGGGAGCTGTTTTTT; D gene: NA; V gene: TRBV5-4; clone size: NA; J gene: TRBJ2-2
CDR3 protein: CASSQGLETQYF; CDR3 DNA: TGCGCCAGCAGCCAAGGGCTGGAGACCCAGTACTTC; D gene: NA; V gene: TRBV4-3; clone size: NA; J gene: TRBJ2-5
CDR3 protein: CASSLAGLMADTQYF; CDR3 DNA: TGTGCCAGCAGCTTAGCAGGTTTGATGGCAGATACGCAGTATTTT; D gene: NA; V gene: TRBV7-8; clone size: once; J gene: TRBJ2-3
CDR3 protein: CASTSRSGEAFF; CDR3 DNA: TGCGCCAGCACCTCCCGATCGGGTGAAGCTTTCTTT; D gene: NA; V gene: TRBV10-1; clone size: NA; J gene: TRBJ1-1
CDR3 protein: CSEASSPSGNTIYF; CDR3 DNA: TGCAGTGAGGCGAGCAGCCCTTCTGGAAACACCATATATTTT; D gene: NA; V gene: TRBV20-1; clone size: NA; J gene: TRBJ1-3
CDR3 protein: CASSLAGQIYEQYF; CDR3 DNA: TGCGCCAGCAGCTTGGCCGGACAGATCTACGAGCAGTACTTC; D gene: NA; V gene: TRBV5-1; clone size: NA; J gene: TRBJ2-7
CDR3 protein: CATSVILGNTGELFF; CDR3 DNA: TGTGCCACCAGTGTGATTTTAGGGAACACCGGGGAGCTGTTTTTT; D gene: NA; V gene: TRBV24-1; clone size: NA; J gene: TRBJ2-2
CDR3 protein: CASSLVVTPTGNQPQHF; CDR3 DNA: TGTGCCAGCAGCTTAGTAGTTACTCCTACGGGCAATCAGCCCCAGCATTTT; D gene: NA; V gene: TRBV7-8; clone size: once; J gene: TRBJ1-5
CDR3 protein: CASSTGGRGTQETQYF; CDR3 DNA: TGCGCCAGCAGCACCGGTGGGAGGGGGACCCAAGAGACCCAGTACTTC; D gene: NA; V gene: TRBV5-1; clone size: NA; J gene: TRBJ2-5
CDR3 protein: CSGGQGDGYEQYF; CDR3 DNA: TGCAGCGGGGGACAGGGGGATGGCTACGAGCAGTACTTC; D gene: TRBD1; V gene: TRBV29-1; clone size: once; J gene: TRBJ2-7
CDR3 protein: CASSLLGSPDTQYF; CDR3 DNA: TGTGCCAGCAGCTTATTGGGGTCACCAGATACGCAGTATTTT; D gene: NA; V gene: TRBV7-9; clone size: NA; J gene: TRBJ2-3
CDR3 protein: CASSYTMTGPIYGYTF; CDR3 DNA: TGTGCCAGCAGTTACACTATGACGGGACCTATTTATGGCTACACCTTC; D gene: NA; V gene: TRBV6-5; clone size: many; J gene: TRBJ1-2
CDR3 protein: CASSFPQGEGETQYF; CDR3 DNA: TGTGCCAGCAGCTTCCCGCAGGGGGAAGGAGAGACCCAGTACTTC; D gene: TRBD1; V gene: TRBV7-6; clone size: NA; J gene: TRBJ2-5
CDR3 protein: CAISEGESGYTF; CDR3 DNA: TGTGCCATCAGTGAGGGAGAATCTGGCTACACCTTC; D gene: NA; V gene: TRBV10-3; clone size: few; J gene: TRBJ1-2
CDR3 protein: CSARYIQRGSYEQYF; CDR3 DNA: TGCAGTGCTAGATACATCCAGCGGGGCTCCTACGAGCAGTACTTC; D gene: TRBD2; V gene: TRBV20-1; clone size: many; J gene: TRBJ2-7
CDR3 protein: CSARGNGTQYF; CDR3 DNA: TGCAGTGCTAGAGGGAACGGTACGCAGTATTTT; D gene: NA; V gene: TRBV20-1; clone size: few; J gene: TRBJ2-3
CDR3 protein: CASSLALATVQPETQYF; CDR3 DNA: TGTGCCAGCAGCTTGGCCCTGGCGACAGTTCAACCAGAGACCCAGTACTTC; D gene: NA; V gene: TRBV5-5; clone size: NA; J gene: TRBJ2-5
CDR3 protein: CAAAGRGAYNEQFF; CDR3 DNA: TGTGCCGCGGCGGGGCGGGGGGCCTACAATGAGCAGTTCTTC; D gene: TRBD2; V gene: TRBV6-1; clone size: many; J gene: TRBJ2-1
CDR3 protein: CSASAPWQDYGYTF; CDR3 DNA: TGCAGTGCGAGTGCCCCGTGGCAGGACTATGGCTACACCTTC; D gene: NA; V gene: TRBV20-1; clone size: many; J gene: TRBJ1-2
CDR3 protein: CASSLDSVGSPLHF; CDR3 DNA: TGTGCCAGCAGCTTGGACAGTGTAGGTTCACCCCTCCACTTT; D gene: NA; V gene: TRBV5-1; clone size: NA; J gene: TRBJ1-6
CDR3 protein: CASSIGAGDIYEQYF; CDR3 DNA: TGTGCCAGTAGTATAGGGGCAGGGGACATCTACGAGCAGTACTTC; D gene: NA; V gene: TRBV19; clone size: NA; J gene: TRBJ2-7
CDR3 protein: CASSLRRVIAADTQYF; CDR3 DNA: TGTGCCAGCAGCTTAAGACGGGTGATAGCTGCCGATACGCAGTATTTT; D gene: NA; V gene: TRBV11-2; clone size: many; J gene: TRBJ2-3
CDR3 protein: CASSSKTGGAVTQYF; CDR3 DNA: TGTGCTAGCAGCTCGAAAACCGGGGGGGCCGTGACCCAGTACTTC; D gene: TRBD2; V gene: TRBV7-7; clone size: NA; J gene: TRBJ2-5
CDR3 protein: CASSLAITDTQYF; CDR3 DNA: TGTGCCAGCAGCTTGGCTATCACAGATACGCAGTATTTT; D gene: NA; V gene: TRBV7-2; clone size: NA; J gene: TRBJ2-3
CDR3 protein: CASSQGPQETQYF; CDR3 DNA: TGTGCCAGCAGCCAGGGCCCTCAAGAGACCCAGTACTTC; D gene: NA; V gene: TRBV7-2; clone size: once; J gene: TRBJ2-5
CDR3 protein: CAISGGTGGDQPQHF; CDR3 DNA: TGTGCCATCAGTGGTGGGACAGGGGGCGATCAGCCCCAGCATTTT; D gene: TRBD1; V gene: TRBV10-3; clone size: NA; J gene: TRBJ1-5
CDR3 protein: CASTPQGRSYEQYF; CDR3 DNA: TGTGCCAGCACCCCACAGGGGCGCTCCTACGAGCAGTACTTC; D gene: TRBD1; V gene: TRBV2; clone size: NA; J gene: TRBJ2-7
CDR3 protein: CASSDTGTGWAGELFF; CDR3 DNA: TGCGCCAGCAGTGATACCGGGACAGGGTGGGCCGGGGAGCTGTTTTTT; D gene: TRBD1; V gene: TRBV10-2; clone size: NA; J gene: TRBJ2-2
CDR3 protein: CASSWGPNRFF; CDR3 DNA: TGTGCCAGCAGCTGGGGGCCGAACAGGTTCTTC; D gene: NA; V gene: TRBV13; clone size: NA; J gene: TRBJ2-1
CDR3 protein: CASSSQGLGQETQYF; CDR3 DNA: TGTGCCAGCAGCTCACAGGGGCTGGGCCAAGAGACCCAGTACTTC; D gene: TRBD1; V gene: TRBV7-2; clone size: NA; J gene: TRBJ2-5
CDR3 protein: CSARDLGDEQSF; CDR3 DNA: TGCAGTGCTAGAGATCTGGGTGATGAGCAGTCCTTC; D gene: NA; V gene: TRBV20-1; clone size: NA; J gene: TRBJ2-1
CDR3 protein: CSARDGATEETQYF; CDR3 DNA: TGCAGTGCTAGAGATGGGGCTACTGAAGAGACCCAGTACTTC; D gene: NA; V gene: TRBV20-1; clone size: NA; J gene: TRBJ2-5
CDR3 protein: CASSQDGTTTRSSYNEQFF; CDR3 DNA: TGCGCCAGCAGCCAGGACGGGACCACCACCCGGAGCTCCTACAATGAGCAGTTCTTC; D gene: NA; V gene: TRBV4-1; clone size: many; J gene: TRBJ2-1
CDR3 protein: CASGLVLSREGQPQHF; CDR3 DNA: TGTGCTAGTGGTTTGGTACTGTCCAGGGAAGGTCAGCCCCAGCATTTT; D gene: NA; V gene: TRBV12-5; clone size: many; J gene: TRBJ1-5
CDR3 protein: CAIRFSGGAGEQFF; CDR3 DNA: TGTGCCATCAGATTTAGCGGGGGGGCCGGTGAGCAGTTCTTC; D gene: TRBD2; V gene: TRBV10-3; clone size: many; J gene: TRBJ2-1
CDR3 protein: CATSRVPGSPQETQYF; CDR3 DNA: TGTGCCACCAGCAGAGTTCCAGGGAGCCCCCAAGAGACCCAGTACTTC; D gene: NA; V gene: TRBV15; clone size: NA; J gene: TRBJ2-5
CDR3 protein: CASSSHTDTQYF; CDR3 DNA: TGTGCCAGCAGTTCTCACACAGATACGCAGTATTTT; D gene: NA; V gene: TRBV27; clone size: NA; J gene: TRBJ2-3
CDR3 protein: CASSQEVGVSSPLHF; CDR3 DNA: TGTGCCAGCAGCCAAGAAGTCGGGGTAAGCTCACCCCTCCACTTT; D gene: NA; V gene: TRBV3-1; clone size: many; J gene: TRBJ1-6
CDR3 protein: CASSPDLRNEQFF; CDR3 DNA: TGCGCCAGCAGTCCGGACCTACGCAATGAGCAGTTCTTC; D gene: NA; V gene: TRBV9; clone size: once; J gene: TRBJ2-1
CDR3 protein: CASRGRQETQYF; CDR3 DNA: TGTGCCAGCAGGGGGCGGCAAGAGACCCAGTACTTC; D gene: NA; V gene: TRBV12-3/TRBV12-4; clone size: few; J gene: TRBJ2-5
CDR3 protein: CASSLESTNYGYTF; CDR3 DNA: TGCGCCAGCAGCTTGGAGTCAACTAACTATGGCTACACCTTC; D gene: NA; V gene: TRBV5-1; clone size: NA; J gene: TRBJ1-2
CDR3 protein: CSVEETGVGYGYTF; CDR3 DNA: TGCAGCGTTGAGGAAACAGGGGTTGGGTATGGCTACACCTTC; D gene: TRBD1; V gene: TRBV29-1; clone size: few; J gene: TRBJ1-2
CDR3 protein: CASSYSTSAYEQYF; CDR3 DNA: TGCGCCAGCAGCTATAGCACGTCCGCCTACGAGCAGTACTTC; D gene: NA; V gene: TRBV5-1; clone size: NA; J gene: TRBJ2-7
CDR3 protein: CASSPGAGGEGYTF; CDR3 DNA: TGTGCCAGCAGCCCCGGCGCAGGGGGCGAGGGCTACACCTTC; D gene: TRBD1; V gene: TRBV7-2; clone size: once; J gene: TRBJ1-2
CDR3 protein: CATRQGGEQYF; CDR3 DNA: TGTGCCACGCGACAGGGCGGGGAGCAGTACTTC; D gene: TRBD1; V gene: TRBV2; clone size: NA; J gene: TRBJ2-7
CDR3 protein: CSASWAANTEAFF; CDR3 DNA: TGCAGTGCTAGTTGGGCCGCAAACACTGAAGCTTTCTTT; D gene: NA; V gene: TRBV20-1; clone size: NA; J gene: TRBJ1-1
CDR3 protein: CASSIRYTGELFF; CDR3 DNA: TGTGCCAGTAGTATCAGATACACCGGGGAGCTGTTTTTT; D gene: NA; V gene: TRBV19; clone size: many; J gene: TRBJ2-2
CDR3 protein: CASSPPPGKGIYEQYF; CDR3 DNA: TGTGCCAGCAGTCCCCCCCCAGGGAAGGGGATCTACGAGCAGTACTTC; D gene: NA; V gene: TRBV25-1; clone size: NA; J gene: TRBJ2-7
CDR3 protein: CASSHRVAYEQYF; CDR3 DNA: TGTGCCAGCAGCCACAGGGTAGCCTACGAGCAGTACTTC; D gene: NA; V gene: TRBV5-1; clone size: once; J gene: TRBJ2-7
CDR3 protein: CAISDRAGGGRLPTSGTTDTQYF; CDR3 DNA: TGTGCCATCAGCGACAGAGCGGGGGGTGGCAGACTACCTACTAGCGGGACCACAGATACGCAGTATTTT; D gene: TRBD2; V gene: TRBV10-3; clone size: once; J gene: TRBJ2-3
CDR3 protein: CSASPLAGGPKETQYF; CDR3 DNA: TGCAGTGCTAGCCCCCTAGCGGGGGGGCCCAAAGAGACCCAGTACTTC; D gene: TRBD2; V gene: TRBV20-1; clone size: many; J gene: TRBJ2-5
CDR3 protein: CSATTHPVRDEQYF; CDR3 DNA: TGCAGTGCTACGACCCACCCAGTACGGGACGAGCAGTACTTC; D gene: NA; V gene: TRBV20-1; clone size: few; J gene: TRBJ2-7
CDR3 protein: CATSSHRNSPLHF; CDR3 DNA: TGTGCCACCAGCAGCCACAGGAATTCACCCCTCCACTTT; D gene: NA; V gene: TRBV15; clone size: once; J gene: TRBJ1-6
CDR3 protein: CASSLMRGGENTEAFF; CDR3 DNA: TGTGCCAGCAGCTTAATGCGAGGGGGCGAGAACACTGAAGCTTTCTTT; D gene: TRBD1; V gene: TRBV7-8; clone size: NA; J gene: TRBJ1-1